This T cell receptor beta chain emerged from a study of radiation and T cells in renal cell carcinoma. CDR3 length equals 15 residues. Deletions cut 3 bases from V and 0 bases from J, with 11 bases between. Germline V gives CDR1 SGDLS, CDR2 YYNGEE. The time point here: baseline pretreatment blood. As to treatment: 15 Gy SBRT to primary tumor, nephrectomy 4 weeks later. Method: immunoSEQ multiplex PCR; TCRdb's copy keeps in-frame clones and lacks some. The sample has some 150,000 clones; 70% to 90% are singletons. Sequences were derived from blood, sampled from a patient whose treatment included radiotherapy and nephrectomy. The TCR sequence derives from a woman in her forties or fifties with renal cell carcinoma. This chain uses TRBV9 with TRBJ2-3; no firm D call. The CDR3 is CASSGRWVSTDTQYF. The CDR3, as DNA: TGTGCCAGCAGCGGCCGATGGGTTAGCACAGATACGCAGTATTTT.